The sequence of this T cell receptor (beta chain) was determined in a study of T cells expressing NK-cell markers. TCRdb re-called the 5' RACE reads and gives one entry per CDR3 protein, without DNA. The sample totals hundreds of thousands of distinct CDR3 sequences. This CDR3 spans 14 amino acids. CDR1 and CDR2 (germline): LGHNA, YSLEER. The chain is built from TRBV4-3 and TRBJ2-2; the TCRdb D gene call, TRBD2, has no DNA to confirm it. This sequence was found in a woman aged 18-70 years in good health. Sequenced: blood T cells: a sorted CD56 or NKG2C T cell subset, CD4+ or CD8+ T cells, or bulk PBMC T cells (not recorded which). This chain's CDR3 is CASSREGDTGELFF.